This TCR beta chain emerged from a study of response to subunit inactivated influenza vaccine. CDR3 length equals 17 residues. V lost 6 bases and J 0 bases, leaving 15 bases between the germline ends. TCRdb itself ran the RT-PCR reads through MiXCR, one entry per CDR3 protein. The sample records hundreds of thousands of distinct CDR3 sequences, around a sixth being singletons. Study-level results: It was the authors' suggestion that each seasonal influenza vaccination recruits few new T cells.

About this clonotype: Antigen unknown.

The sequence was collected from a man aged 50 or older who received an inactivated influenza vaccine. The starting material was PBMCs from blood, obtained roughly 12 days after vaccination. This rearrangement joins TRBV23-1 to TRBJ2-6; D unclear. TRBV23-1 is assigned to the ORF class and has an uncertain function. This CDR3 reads CASREQGSPSGANVLTF. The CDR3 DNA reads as TGCGCCAGCAGGGAACAAGGTTCCCCCTCTGGGGCCAACGTCCTGACTTTC.